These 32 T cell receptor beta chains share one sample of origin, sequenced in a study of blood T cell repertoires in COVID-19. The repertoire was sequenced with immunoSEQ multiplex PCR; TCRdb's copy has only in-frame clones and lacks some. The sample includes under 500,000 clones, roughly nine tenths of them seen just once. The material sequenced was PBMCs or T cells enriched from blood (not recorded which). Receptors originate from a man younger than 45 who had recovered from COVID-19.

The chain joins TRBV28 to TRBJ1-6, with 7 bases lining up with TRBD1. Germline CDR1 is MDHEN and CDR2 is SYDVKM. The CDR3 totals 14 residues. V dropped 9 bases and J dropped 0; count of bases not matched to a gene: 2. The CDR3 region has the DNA TGTGCCAGTACAGGGGTCTCCTATAATTCACCCCTCCACTTT. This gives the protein CASTGVSYNSPLHF.

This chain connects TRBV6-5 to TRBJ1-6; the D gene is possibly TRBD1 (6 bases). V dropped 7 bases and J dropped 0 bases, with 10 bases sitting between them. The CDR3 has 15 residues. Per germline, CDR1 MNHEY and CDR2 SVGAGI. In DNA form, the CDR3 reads TGTGCCAGCACTCAGGGGAACTCCTATAATTCACCCCTCCACTTT. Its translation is CASTQGNSYNSPLHF.

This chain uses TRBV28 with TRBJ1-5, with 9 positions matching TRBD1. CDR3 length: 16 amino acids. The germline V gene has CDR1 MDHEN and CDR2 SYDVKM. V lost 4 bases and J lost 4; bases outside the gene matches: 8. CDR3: CASSYGTGKGNQPQHF. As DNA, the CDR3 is TGTGCCAGCAGTTATGGGACAGGGAAGGGAAATCAGCCCCAGCATTTT.

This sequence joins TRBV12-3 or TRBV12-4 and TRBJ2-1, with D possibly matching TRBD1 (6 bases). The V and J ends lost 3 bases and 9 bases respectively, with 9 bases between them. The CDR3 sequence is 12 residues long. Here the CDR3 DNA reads TGTGCCAGCAGTTTTCGAGGGGGTGAGCAGTTCTTC. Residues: CASSFRGGEQFF.

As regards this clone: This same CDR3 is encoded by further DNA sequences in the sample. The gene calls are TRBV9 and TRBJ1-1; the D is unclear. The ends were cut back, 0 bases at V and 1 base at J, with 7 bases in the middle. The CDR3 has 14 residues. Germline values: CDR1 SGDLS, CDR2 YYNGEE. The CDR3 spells CASSVGQWNTEAFF. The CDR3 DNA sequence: TGTGCCAGCAGCGTAGGGCAGTGGAACACTGAAGCTTTCTTT.

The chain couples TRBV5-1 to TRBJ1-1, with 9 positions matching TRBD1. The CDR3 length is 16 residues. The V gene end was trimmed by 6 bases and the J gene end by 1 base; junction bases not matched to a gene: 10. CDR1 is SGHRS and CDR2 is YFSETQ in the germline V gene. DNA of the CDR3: TGCGCCAGCACTCCTTTTCCGGGACAGGGGAACACTGAAGCTTTCTTT. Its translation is CASTPFPGQGNTEAFF. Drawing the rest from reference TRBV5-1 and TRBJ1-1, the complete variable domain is KAGVTQTPRYLIKTRGQQVTLSCSPISGHRSVSWYQQTPGQGLQFLFEYFSETQRNKGNFPGRFSGRQFSNSRSEMNVSTLELGDSALYLCASTPFPGQGNTEAFFGQGTRLTVV.

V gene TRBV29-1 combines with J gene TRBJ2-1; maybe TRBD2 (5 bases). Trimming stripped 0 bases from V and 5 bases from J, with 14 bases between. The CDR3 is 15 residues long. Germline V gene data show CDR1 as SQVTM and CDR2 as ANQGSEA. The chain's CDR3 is CSVEDSDTGDNEQFF. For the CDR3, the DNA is TGCAGCGTTGAAGATTCAGACACCGGGGACAATGAGCAGTTCTTC.

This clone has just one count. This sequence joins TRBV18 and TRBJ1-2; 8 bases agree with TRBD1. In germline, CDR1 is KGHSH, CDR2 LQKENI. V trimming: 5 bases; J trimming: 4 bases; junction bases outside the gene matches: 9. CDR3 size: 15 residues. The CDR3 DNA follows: TGTGCCAGCTCAGGAGGACAGGGTGAAATCTATGGCTACACCTTC. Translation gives CASSGGQGEIYGYTF.

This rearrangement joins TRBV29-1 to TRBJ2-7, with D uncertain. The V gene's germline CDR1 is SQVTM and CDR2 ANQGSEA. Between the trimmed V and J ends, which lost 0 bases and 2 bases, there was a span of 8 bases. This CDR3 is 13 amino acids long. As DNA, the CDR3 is TGCAGCGTTGAAGACGTCAGGACCTACGAGCAGTACTTC. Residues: CSVEDVRTYEQYF.

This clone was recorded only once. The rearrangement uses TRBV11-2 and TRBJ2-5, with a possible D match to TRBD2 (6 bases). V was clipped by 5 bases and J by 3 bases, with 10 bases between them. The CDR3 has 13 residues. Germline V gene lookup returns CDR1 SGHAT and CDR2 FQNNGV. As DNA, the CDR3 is TGTGCCAGCAGCACCGGGAGAGAAGAGACCCAGTACTTC. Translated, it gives CASSTGREETQYF.

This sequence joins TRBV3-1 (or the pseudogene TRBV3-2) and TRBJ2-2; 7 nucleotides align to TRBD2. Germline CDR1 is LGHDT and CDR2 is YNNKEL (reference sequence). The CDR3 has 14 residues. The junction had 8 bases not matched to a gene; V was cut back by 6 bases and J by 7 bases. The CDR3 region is CASRNGLVGGELFF. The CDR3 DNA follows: TGTGCCAGCAGGAACGGACTAGTCGGCGGGGAGCTGTTTTTT.

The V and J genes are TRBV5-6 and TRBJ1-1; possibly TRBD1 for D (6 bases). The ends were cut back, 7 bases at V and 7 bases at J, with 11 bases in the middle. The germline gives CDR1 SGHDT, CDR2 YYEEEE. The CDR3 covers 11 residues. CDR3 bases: TGTGCCAGCGCGGGGGGCCTTGAAGCTTTCTTT. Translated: CASAGGLEAFF.

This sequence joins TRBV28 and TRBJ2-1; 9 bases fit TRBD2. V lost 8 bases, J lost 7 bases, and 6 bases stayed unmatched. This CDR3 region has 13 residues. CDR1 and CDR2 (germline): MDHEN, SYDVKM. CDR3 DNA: TGTGCCAGCGGACCTAGCGGGACGAATGAGCAGTTCTTC. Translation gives CASGPSGTNEQFF.

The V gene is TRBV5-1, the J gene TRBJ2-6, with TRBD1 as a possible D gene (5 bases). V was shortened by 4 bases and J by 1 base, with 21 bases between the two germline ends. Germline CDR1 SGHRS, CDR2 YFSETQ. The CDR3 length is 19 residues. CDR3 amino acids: CASSRYPATEASGANVLTF. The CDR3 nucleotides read TGCGCCAGCAGCCGCTATCCGGCGACAGAGGCATCTGGGGCCAACGTCCTGACTTTC.

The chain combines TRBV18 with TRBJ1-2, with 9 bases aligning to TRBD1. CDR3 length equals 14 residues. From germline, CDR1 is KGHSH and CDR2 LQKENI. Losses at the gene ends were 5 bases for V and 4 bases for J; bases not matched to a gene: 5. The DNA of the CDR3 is TGTGCCAGCTCATCACAGGGGGCGATCTATGGCTACACCTTC. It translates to CASSSQGAIYGYTF.

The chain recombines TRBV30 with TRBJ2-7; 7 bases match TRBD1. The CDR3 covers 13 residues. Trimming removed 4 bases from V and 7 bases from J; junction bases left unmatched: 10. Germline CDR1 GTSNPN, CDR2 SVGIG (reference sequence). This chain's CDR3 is CAWNRGTFREQYF. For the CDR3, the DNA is TGTGCCTGGAACAGGGGTACGTTTCGGGAGCAGTACTTC. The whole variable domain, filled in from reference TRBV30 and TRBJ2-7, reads SQTIHQWPATLVQPVGSPLSLECTVEGTSNPNLYWYRQAAGRGLQLLFYSVGIGQISSEVPQNLSASRPQDRQFILSSKKLLLSDSGFYLCAWNRGTFREQYFGPGTRLTVT.

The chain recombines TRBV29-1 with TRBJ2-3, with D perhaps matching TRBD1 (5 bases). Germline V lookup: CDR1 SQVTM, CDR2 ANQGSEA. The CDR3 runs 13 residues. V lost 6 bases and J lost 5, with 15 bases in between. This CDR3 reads CSVTAQGGDTQYF. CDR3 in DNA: TGCAGCGTGACTGCGCAGGGTGGAGATACGCAGTATTTT.

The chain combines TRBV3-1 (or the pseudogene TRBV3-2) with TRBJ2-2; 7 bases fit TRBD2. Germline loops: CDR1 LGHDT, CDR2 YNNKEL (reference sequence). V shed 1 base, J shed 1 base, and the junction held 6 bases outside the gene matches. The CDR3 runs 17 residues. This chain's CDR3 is CASSQVGRDGNTGELFF. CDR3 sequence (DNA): TGTGCCAGCAGCCAAGTTGGGAGGGATGGGAACACCGGGGAGCTGTTTTTT.

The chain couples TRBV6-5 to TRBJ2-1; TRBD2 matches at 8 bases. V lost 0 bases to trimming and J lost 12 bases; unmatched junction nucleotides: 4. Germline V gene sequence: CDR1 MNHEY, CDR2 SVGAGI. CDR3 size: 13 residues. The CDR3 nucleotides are TGTGCCAGCAGTTACTCGAGCGGGGGAGGGCAGTTCTTC. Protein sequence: CASSYSSGGGQFF.

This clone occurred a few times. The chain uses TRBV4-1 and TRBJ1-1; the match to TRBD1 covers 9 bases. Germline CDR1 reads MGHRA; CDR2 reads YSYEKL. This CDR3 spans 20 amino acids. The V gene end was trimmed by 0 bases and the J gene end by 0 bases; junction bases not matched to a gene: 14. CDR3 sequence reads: CASSQEGVGTGSVMNTEAFF. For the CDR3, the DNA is TGCGCCAGCAGCCAAGAGGGTGTCGGGACAGGGTCCGTCATGAACACTGAAGCTTTCTTT.

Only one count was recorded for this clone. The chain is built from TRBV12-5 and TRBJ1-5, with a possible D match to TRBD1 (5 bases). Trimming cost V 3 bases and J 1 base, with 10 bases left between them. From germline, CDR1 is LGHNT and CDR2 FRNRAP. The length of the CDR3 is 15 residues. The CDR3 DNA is TGTGCTAGTGGTTTCTTTGCAGGGAGCAATCAGCCCCAGCATTTT. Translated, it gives CASGFFAGSNQPQHF.

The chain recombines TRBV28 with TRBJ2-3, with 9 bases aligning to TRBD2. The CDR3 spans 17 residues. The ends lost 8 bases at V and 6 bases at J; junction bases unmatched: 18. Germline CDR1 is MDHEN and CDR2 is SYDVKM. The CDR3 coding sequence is TGTGCCAGCTCTAGTGGCCTAGCGGGAACCCCGAGGGATACGCAGTATTTT. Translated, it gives CASSSGLAGTPRDTQYF.

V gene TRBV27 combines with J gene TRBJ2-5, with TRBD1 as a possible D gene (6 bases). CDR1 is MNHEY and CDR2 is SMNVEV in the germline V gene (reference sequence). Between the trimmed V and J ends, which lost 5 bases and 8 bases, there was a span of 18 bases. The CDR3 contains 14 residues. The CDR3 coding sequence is TGTGCCAGCAGTCCTTGGGGGCTTGGGGATACCCAGTACTTC. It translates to CASSPWGLGDTQYF.

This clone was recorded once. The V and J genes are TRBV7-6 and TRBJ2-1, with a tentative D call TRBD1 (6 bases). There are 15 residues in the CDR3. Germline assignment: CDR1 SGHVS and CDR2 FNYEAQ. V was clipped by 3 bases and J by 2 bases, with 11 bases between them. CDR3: CASSLDSTTYNEQFF. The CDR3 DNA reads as TGTGCCAGCAGCTTGGACAGCACTACCTACAATGAGCAGTTCTTC.

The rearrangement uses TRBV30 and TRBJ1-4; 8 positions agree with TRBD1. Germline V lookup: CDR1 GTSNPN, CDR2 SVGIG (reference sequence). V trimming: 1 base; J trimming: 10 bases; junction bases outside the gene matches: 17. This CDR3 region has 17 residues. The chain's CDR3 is CAWSGKVGTGGGGKLFF. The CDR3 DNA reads TGTGCCTGGAGTGGCAAGGTGGGAACAGGGGGAGGAGGAAAACTGTTTTTT.

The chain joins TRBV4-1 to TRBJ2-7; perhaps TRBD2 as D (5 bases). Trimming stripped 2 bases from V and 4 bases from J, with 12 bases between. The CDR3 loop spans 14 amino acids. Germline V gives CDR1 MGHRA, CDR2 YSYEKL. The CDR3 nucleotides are TGCGCCAGCAGCCAACCCGGAGGATTATACGAGCAGTACTTC. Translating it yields CASSQPGGLYEQYF.

This CDR3 reads CASSLGPGSYNEQFF. DNA of the CDR3: TGTGCCAGCAGTTTGGGTCCGGGCTCCTACAATGAGCAGTTCTTC. The genes are TRBV28 and TRBJ2-1; D gene uncertain. Trimming cost V 3 bases and J 0 bases, with 9 bases left between them. Germline loops: CDR1 MDHEN, CDR2 SYDVKM. The CDR3 has 15 residues.

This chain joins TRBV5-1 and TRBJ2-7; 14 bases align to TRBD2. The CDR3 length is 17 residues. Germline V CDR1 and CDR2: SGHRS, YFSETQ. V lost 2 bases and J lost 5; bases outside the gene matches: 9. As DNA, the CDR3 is TGCGCCAGCAGCTTCGGACTAGCGGGAGGATATGATGACGAGCAGTACTTC. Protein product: CASSFGLAGGYDDEQYF. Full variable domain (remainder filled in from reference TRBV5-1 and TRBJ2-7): KAGVTQTPRYLIKTRGQQVTLSCSPISGHRSVSWYQQTPGQGLQFLFEYFSETQRNKGNFPGRFSGRQFSNSRSEMNVSTLELGDSALYLCASSFGLAGGYDDEQYFGPGTRLTVT.

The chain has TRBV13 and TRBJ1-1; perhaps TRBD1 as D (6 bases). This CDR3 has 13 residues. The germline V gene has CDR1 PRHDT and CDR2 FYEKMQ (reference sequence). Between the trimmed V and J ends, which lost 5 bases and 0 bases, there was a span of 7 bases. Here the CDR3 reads CASSPGVNTEAFF. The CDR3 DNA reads TGTGCCAGCAGCCCAGGGGTGAACACTGAAGCTTTCTTT. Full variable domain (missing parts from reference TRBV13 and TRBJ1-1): AAGVIQSPRHLIKEKRETATLKCYPIPRHDTVYWYQQGPGQDPQFLISFYEKMQSDKGSIPDRFSAQQFSDYHSELNMSSLELGDSALYFCASSPGVNTEAFFGQGTRLTVV.

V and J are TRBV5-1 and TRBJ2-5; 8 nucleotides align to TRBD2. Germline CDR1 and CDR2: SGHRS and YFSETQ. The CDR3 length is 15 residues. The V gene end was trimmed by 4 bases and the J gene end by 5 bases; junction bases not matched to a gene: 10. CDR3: CASSQRAGEGETQYF. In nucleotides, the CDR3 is TGCGCCAGCAGCCAAAGAGCGGGAGAGGGTGAGACCCAGTACTTC.

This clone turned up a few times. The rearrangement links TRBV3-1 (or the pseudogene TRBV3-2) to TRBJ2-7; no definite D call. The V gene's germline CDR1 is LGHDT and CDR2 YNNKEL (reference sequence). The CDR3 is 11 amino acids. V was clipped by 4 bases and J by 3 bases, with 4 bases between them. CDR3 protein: CASSLYYEQYF. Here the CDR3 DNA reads TGTGCCAGCAGCCTTTACTACGAGCAGTACTTC.

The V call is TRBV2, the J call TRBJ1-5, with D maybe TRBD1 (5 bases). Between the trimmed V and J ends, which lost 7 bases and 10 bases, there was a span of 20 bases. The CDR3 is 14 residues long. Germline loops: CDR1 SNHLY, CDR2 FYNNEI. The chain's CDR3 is CASIGQGFFGPQHF. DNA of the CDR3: TGTGCCAGCATCGGGCAGGGATTCTTTGGACCCCAGCATTTT.